This is a list of T cell receptor beta chains from one sample in a study of blood T cell repertoires in COVID-19. Profiling relied on immunoSEQ multiplex PCR, and the TCRdb table lists in-frame clones only, not all of them. This sample has fewer than 300,000 clones; 80% to 90% occur once, and the top ten carry around 5.4%. The sequenced material came from peripheral blood. Receptor source: a man older than 75 with acute or convalescent COVID-19. Both conserved end residues are part of each CDR3. D genes are given only for firm matches. Clone sizes are given selectively: once, few, many, or a class where the clone is expanded.

TRBV6-5	-	-	TRBJ2-7	TGTGCCAGCAGGGGGGACAACTCCTACGAGCAGTACTTC	CASRGDNSYEQYF
TRBV5-1	-	TRBD1	TRBJ2-2	TGCGCCAGCCACAGGGGGGACACCGGGGAGCTGTTTTTT	CASHRGDTGELFF
TRBV5-1	few	TRBD1	TRBJ1-6	TGCGCCAGCAGCGAGCGTACAGGGGGCGGGAATTCACCCCTCCACTTT	CASSERTGGGNSPLHF
TRBV5-1	-	TRBD1	TRBJ1-2	TGCGCCAGCAGCAACGGACAGGGCTATGGCTACACCTTC	CASSNGQGYGYTF
TRBV11-2	many	-	TRBJ1-2	TGTGCCAGCAGCTTGTTACGGGGGTGGAACTATGGCTACACCTTC	CASSLLRGWNYGYTF
TRBV5-1	-	TRBD2	TRBJ2-5	TGCGCCAGCAGCTTGCGACTAGCGGGGCAAGAGACCCAGTACTTC	CASSLRLAGQETQYF
TRBV7-2	few	-	TRBJ1-5	TGTGCCAGCAGCTTTACAGGGAGTAGCAATCAGCCCCAGCATTTT	CASSFTGSSNQPQHF
TRBV9	-	TRBD2	TRBJ2-3	TGTGCCAGCAGCGTCGGGGGGGTGGACACAGATACGCAGTATTTT	CASSVGGVDTDTQYF
TRBV5-1	-	-	TRBJ1-3	TGCGCCAGCAGCTTGAGGGGACTTGGAAACACCATATATTTT	CASSLRGLGNTIYF
TRBV3-1/TRBV3-2	-	TRBD2	TRBJ2-7	TGTGCCAGCAGCCAAACGTGGCAGGGAGGGTACGAGCAGTACTTC	CASSQTWQGGYEQYF
TRBV24-1	-	TRBD2	TRBJ2-1	TGTGCCACCAGTGATCAGGGCTTTAGCGGGGGGAACTACAATGAGCAGTTCTTC	CATSDQGFSGGNYNEQFF
TRBV6-5	-	TRBD1	TRBJ1-2	TGTGCCAGCAGAACCGACAGGGACTATGGCTACACCTTC	CASRTDRDYGYTF
TRBV21-1	-	-	TRBJ1-6	TGTGCCAGCAGCAAAGATCCGAAACCCAGCTCCTATAATTCACCCCTCCACTTT	CASSKDPKPSSYNSPLHF
TRBV4-1	-	-	TRBJ1-1	TGCGCCAGCACTATGAATTCAGGGGTGGGGACTGAAGCTTTCTTT	CASTMNSGVGTEAFF
TRBV7-6	few	TRBD2	TRBJ2-5	TGTGCCAGCAGTTTCTTTGCGGGAGGGCAAGAGACCCAGTACTTC	CASSFFAGGQETQYF
TRBV28	-	TRBD2	TRBJ2-1	TGTGCCACCTACGGGAGGGGATCCAACAATGAGCAGTTCTTC	CATYGRGSNNEQFF